The present entry profiles one T cell receptor (beta chain) with its context. Clones were read by immunoSEQ multiplex PCR, and TCRdb kept only the in-frame ones, dropping some. Among about 160,000 clones listed, under 95% were seen once. Germline CDR1 is MRHNA and CDR2 is SNTAGT. V lost 4 bases, J lost 8 bases, and 7 bases stayed unmatched. This CDR3 region has 15 residues. The data belong to a study of blood T cell repertoires in COVID-19. Sequencing was done on a sample of peripheral blood. The sequence came from a man aged 60 to 69 with active or convalescent COVID-19. The chain is built from TRBV6-4 and TRBJ1-6, with TRBD1 matching over 8 bases. The CDR3 here is CASSATDRGDSPLHF. CDR3 coding DNA: TGTGCCAGCAGTGCCACCGACAGGGGTGATTCACCCCTCCACTTT.